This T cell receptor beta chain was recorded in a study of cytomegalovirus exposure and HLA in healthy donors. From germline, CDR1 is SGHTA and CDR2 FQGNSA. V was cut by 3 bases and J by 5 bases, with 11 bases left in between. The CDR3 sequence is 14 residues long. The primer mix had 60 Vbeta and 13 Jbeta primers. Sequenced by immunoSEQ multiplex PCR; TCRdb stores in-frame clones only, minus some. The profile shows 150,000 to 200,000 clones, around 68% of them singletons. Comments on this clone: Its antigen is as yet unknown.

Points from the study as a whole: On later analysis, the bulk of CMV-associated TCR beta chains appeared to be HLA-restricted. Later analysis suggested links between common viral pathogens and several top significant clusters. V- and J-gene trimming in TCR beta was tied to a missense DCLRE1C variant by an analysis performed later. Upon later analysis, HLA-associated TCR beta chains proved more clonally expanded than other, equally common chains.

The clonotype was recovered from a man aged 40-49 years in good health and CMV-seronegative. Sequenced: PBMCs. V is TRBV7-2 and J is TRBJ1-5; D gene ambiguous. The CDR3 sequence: CASSLLGGDQPQHF. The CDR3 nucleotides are TGTGCCAGCAGCTTGCTTGGCGGGGATCAGCCCCAGCATTTT. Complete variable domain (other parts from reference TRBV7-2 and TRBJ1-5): GAGVSQSPSNKVTEKGKDVELRCDPISGHTALYWYRQSLGQGLEFLIYFQGNSAPDKSGLPSDRFSAERTGGSVSTLTIQRTQQEDSAVYLCASSLLGGDQPQHFGDGTRLSIL.